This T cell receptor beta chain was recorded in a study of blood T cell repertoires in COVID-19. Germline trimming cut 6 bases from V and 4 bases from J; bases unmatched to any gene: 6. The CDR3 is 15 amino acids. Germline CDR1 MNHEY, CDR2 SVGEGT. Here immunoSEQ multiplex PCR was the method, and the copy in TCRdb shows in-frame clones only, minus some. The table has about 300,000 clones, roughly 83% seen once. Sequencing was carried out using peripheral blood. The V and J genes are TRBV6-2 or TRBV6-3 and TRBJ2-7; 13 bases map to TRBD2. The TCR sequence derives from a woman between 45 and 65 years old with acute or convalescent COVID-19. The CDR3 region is CASSSGGLAGYEQYF. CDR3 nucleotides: TGTGCCAGCAGCTCCGGGGGACTAGCGGGGTACGAGCAGTACTTC.